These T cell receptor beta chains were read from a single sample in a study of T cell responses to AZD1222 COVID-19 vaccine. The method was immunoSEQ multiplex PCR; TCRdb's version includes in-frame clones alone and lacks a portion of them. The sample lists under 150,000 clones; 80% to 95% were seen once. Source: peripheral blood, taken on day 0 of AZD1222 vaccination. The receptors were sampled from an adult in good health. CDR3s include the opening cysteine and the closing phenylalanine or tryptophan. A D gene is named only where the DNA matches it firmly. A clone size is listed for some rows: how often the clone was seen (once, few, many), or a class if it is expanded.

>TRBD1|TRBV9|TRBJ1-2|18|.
TGTGCCAGCAGCGTAAGACCAAGGAATGAGGGACAGATCTATGGCTACACCTTC
CASSVRPRNEGQIYGYTF
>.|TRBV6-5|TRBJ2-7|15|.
TGTGCCAGCAGATTTCCGGGACGGAGCTCCTACGAGCAGTACTTC
CASRFPGRSSYEQYF
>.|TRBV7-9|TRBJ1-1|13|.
TGTGCCAGCAGCTTAGGGACTGTGAATGAAGCTTTCTTT
CASSLGTVNEAFF
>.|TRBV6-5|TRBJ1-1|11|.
TGTGCCAGCACCTGGGGCACTGAAGCTTTCTTT
CASTWGTEAFF
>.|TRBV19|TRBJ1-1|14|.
TGTGCCAGTAGTATTGGCAGCATGAACACTGAAGCTTTCTTT
CASSIGSMNTEAFF
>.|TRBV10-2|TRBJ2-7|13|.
TGCGCCAGCAGTGAGTCTTCCAGGGCAGGGCAGTACTTC
CASSESSRAGQYF
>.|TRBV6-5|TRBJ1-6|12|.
TGTGCCAGCAGTTACGGGATTTCACCCCTCCACTTT
CASSYGISPLHF
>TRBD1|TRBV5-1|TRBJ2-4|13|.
TGCGCCAGCAGCTTAGGACAGGAAAACATTCAGTACTTC
CASSLGQENIQYF
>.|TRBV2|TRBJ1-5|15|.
TGTGCCAGCAGTCCCCCTCTCACAGGTAATCAGCCCCAGCATTTT
CASSPPLTGNQPQHF
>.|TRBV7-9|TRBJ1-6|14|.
TGTGCCAGCAGCTCCGATTATGTGGGTTCACCCCTCCACTTT
CASSSDYVGSPLHF
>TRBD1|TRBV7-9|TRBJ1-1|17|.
TGTGCCAGCAGCTTATGGGGAAGGGGGACAGAGAACACTGAAGCTTTCTTT
CASSLWGRGTENTEAFF
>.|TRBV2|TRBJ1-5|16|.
TGTGCCAGCAGTGAAGAAAAAGGTTATAGCAATCAGCCCCAGCATTTT
CASSEEKGYSNQPQHF
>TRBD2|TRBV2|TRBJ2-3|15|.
TGTGCCAGCAGGCCGGGACTATTTCAGGCAGATACGCAGTATTTT
CASRPGLFQADTQYF
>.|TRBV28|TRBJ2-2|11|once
TGTGCCAGCGGCGGAACCGGGGAGCTGTTTTTT
CASGGTGELFF
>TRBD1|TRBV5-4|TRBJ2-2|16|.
TGTGCCAGCAGCTTGGAACAGGGGATAGGCACCGGGGAGCTGTTTTTT
CASSLEQGIGTGELFF
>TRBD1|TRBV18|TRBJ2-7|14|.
TGTGCCAGCTCACACCCGGGACAGGGAGACGAGCAGTACTTC
CASSHPGQGDEQYF
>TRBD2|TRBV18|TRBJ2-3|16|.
TGTGCCAGCTCACCTTTACCGGGACTAAACACAGATACGCAGTATTTT
CASSPLPGLNTDTQYF
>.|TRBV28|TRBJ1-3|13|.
TGTGCCAGCCGACGGGGCTCTGGAAACACCATATATTTT
CASRRGSGNTIYF
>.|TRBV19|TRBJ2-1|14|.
TGTGCCAGTACCCGTATTGGGTCCTACAATGAGCAGTTCTTC
CASTRIGSYNEQFF
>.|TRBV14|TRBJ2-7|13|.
TGTGCCAGCAGCCAAGAAAGGACGCCCGAGCAGTACTTC
CASSQERTPEQYF
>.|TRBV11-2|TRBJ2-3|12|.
TGTGCCAGCAGCCTTAGCACAGATACGCAGTATTTT
CASSLSTDTQYF
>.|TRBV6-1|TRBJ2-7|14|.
TGTGCCAGCAGTGAAGTTGGGCCATACTACGAGCAGTACTTC
CASSEVGPYYEQYF
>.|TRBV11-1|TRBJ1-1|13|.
TGTGCCAGCAGCTTAGGCCTGAACACTGAAGCTTTCTTT
CASSLGLNTEAFF
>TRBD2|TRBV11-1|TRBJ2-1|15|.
TGTGCCAGCAGGCAGACTAGCGGGGCTTACAATGAGCAGTTCTTC
CASRQTSGAYNEQFF
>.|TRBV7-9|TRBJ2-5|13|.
TGTGCCAGCACCTTCACGGGGGGCGAGACCCAGTACTTC
CASTFTGGETQYF
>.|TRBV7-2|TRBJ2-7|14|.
TGTGCCAGCAGCTCCATTGGACTGACTTACGAGCAGTACTTC
CASSSIGLTYEQYF
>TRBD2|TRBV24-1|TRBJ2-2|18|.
TGTGCCACCAGTGATTTAGGGACTAGCGGGAGTCTCACCGGGGAGCTGTTTTTT
CATSDLGTSGSLTGELFF
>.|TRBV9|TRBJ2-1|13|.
TGTGCCAGCAGCACTCGGGAGAGGGGTGAGCAGTTCTTC
CASSTRERGEQFF
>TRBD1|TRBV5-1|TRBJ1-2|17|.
TGCGCCAGCAGCTTAGGCTATTCCACCGGGACAGGGCATGGCTACACCTTC
CASSLGYSTGTGHGYTF
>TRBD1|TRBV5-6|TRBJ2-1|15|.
TGTGCCAGCAGCAGGACAGGGGTGGAGGTGGATGAGCAGTTCTTC
CASSRTGVEVDEQFF
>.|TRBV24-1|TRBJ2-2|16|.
TGTGCCACCAGTGATTTAGCAAGTGGCGACACCGGGGAGCTGTTTTTT
CATSDLASGDTGELFF
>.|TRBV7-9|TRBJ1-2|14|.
TGTGCCAGCAGCTTAGAACAGGCTAACTATGGCTACACCTTC
CASSLEQANYGYTF
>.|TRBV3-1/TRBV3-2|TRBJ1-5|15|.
TGTGCCAGCAGCCAAGGGGGGGCAAGCAATCAGCCCCAGCATTTT
CASSQGGASNQPQHF
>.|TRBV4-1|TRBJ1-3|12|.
TGCGCCAGCAGCCAAGAAGGGAACACCATATATTTT
CASSQEGNTIYF
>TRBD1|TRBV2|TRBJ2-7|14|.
TGTGCCAGCCCAGCGGACAGGGTTTCCCACGAGCAGTACTTC
CASPADRVSHEQYF
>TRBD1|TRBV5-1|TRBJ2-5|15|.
TGCGCCAGCGGCTTACAGACAGGGCCCATGGAGACCCAGTACTTC
CASGLQTGPMETQYF
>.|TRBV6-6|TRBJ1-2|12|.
TGTGCCAGCAGCGATAACTATAATGGCTACACCTTC
CASSDNYNGYTF
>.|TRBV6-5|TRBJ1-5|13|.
TGTGCCAGCAGTTACTCCAGCAATCAGCCCCAGCATTTT
CASSYSSNQPQHF
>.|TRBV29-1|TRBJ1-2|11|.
TGCAGCGTCCCACGGAGGGATGGCTACACCTTC
CSVPRRDGYTF
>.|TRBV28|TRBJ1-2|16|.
TGTGCCAGCAGTTTGACCGGCACCCGCAGGGACTATGGCTACACCTTC
CASSLTGTRRDYGYTF
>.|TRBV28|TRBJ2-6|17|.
TGTGCCAGCAGTACCACCCTCGGGGTCTCTGGGGCCAACGTCCTGACTTTC
CASSTTLGVSGANVLTF
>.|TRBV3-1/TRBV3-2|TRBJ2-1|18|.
TGTGCCAGCAGCCAAGATCCCCTGGAGCGGAGCTCCTACAATGAGCAGTTCTTC
CASSQDPLERSSYNEQFF
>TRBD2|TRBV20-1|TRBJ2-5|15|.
TGCAGTGCTAGTACTAGCGGGGATGCAGTGGAGACCCAGTACTTC
CSASTSGDAVETQYF
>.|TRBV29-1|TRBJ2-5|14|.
TGCAGCGTTGAGCGGACGGCCTCCTCAGAGACCCAGTACTTC
CSVERTASSETQYF
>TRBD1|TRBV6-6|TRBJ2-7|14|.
TGTGCCAGCAGACCGGACAGGGACGGATACGAGCAGTACTTC
CASRPDRDGYEQYF
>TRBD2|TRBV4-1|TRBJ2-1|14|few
TGCGCCAGCAGCCAACTAGCGGTGGGGGGTGAGCAGTTCTTC
CASSQLAVGGEQFF
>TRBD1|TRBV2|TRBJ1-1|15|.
TGTGCCAGCGAAGGACCAGGGGGGAAAAACACTGAAGCTTTCTTT
CASEGPGGKNTEAFF
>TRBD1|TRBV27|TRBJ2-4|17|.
TGTGCCAGCAGTTTCTACTCCCTGGGACAGGGCAAAAACATTCAGTACTTC
CASSFYSLGQGKNIQYF
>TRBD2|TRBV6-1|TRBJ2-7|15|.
TGTGCCAGCAGTGAAGCCTCAGCGGGGGGCTACGAGCAGTACTTC
CASSEASAGGYEQYF
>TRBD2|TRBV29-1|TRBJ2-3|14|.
TGCAGCGTTGACTCCCTAGCGGGCACAGATACGCAGTATTTT
CSVDSLAGTDTQYF
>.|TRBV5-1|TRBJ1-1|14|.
TGCGCCAGCAGCCTATGGACAGAGAACACTGAAGCTTTCTTT
CASSLWTENTEAFF
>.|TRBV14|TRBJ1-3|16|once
TGTGCCAGCAGCCAAAGGACAGACGTCTCTGGAAACACCATATATTTT
CASSQRTDVSGNTIYF
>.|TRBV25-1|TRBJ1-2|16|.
TGTGCCTGCTACGGGGCCAGTCCAGGGTTTAACTATGGCTACACCTTC
CACYGASPGFNYGYTF
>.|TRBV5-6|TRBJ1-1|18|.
TGTGCCAGCAGCTTGGTGGTTACAAGGGGGAGCTTCGACACTGAAGCTTTCTTT
CASSLVVTRGSFDTEAFF